Below, 10 T cell receptor beta chains from the same sample are listed, as sequenced in a study of T cells in Graves' hyperthyroidism and ophthalmopathy. Regions amplified from RNA transcripts were the TCR beta CDR3 regions. An initial round of RT-PCR targeting the TCR CDR3 relied on the HTBI primer set. TCRdb re-derived calls from the multiplex PCR reads in MiXCR, one entry per CDR3 protein. Of hundreds of thousands of distinct CDR3 sequences listed, more than 45% are singletons. Sequences were obtained from peripheral blood or thyroid tissue (not recorded which). The receptors shown here come from a woman between 18 and 29 years old with Graves' hyperthyroidism.

In this sample, this clonotype turned up many times. The rearrangement uses TRBV19 and TRBJ2-7, with D possibly matching TRBD1 (5 bases). CDR1 is LNHDA and CDR2 is SQIVND in the germline V gene (reference sequence). This CDR3 has 13 amino acids. The V and J ends lost 8 bases and 6 bases respectively, with 17 bases between them. In nucleotides, the CDR3 is TGTGCCAGTTCCCAGGGTTACACGTTCGAGCAGTACTTC. Protein: CASSQGYTFEQYF.

The chain combines TRBV7-3 with TRBJ1-5, with D perhaps TRBD1 (5 bases). V shed 11 bases and J shed 4 bases, with 15 bases lying between them. CDR3 length equals 13 residues. Per germline, CDR1 SGHTA and CDR2 FQGTGA. Here the CDR3 DNA reads TGTGCCCCCGAAGGGGACGGGAATCAGCCCCAGCATTTT. Its translation is CAPEGDGNQPQHF.

V and J are TRBV7-2 and TRBJ1-2; 10 bases match TRBD1. Germline trimming cut 8 bases from V and 3 bases from J; bases unmatched to any gene: 9. CDR3 size: 15 residues. Germline loops: CDR1 SGHTA, CDR2 FQGNSA. The CDR3 spells CASSQQGTGDYGYTF. The CDR3 DNA is TGTGCCAGCTCACAACAGGGGACAGGGGACTATGGCTACACCTTC.

There are many counts of this clonotype. V is TRBV9 and J is TRBJ2-2, with D hard to call. V lost 3 bases and J 7 bases, leaving 13 bases between the germline ends. CDR1 and CDR2 from the germline V gene are SGDLS and YYNGEE. CDR3 size: 14 residues. CDR3 loop: CASSETYVDGELFF. The DNA for the CDR3 is TGTGCCAGCAGCGAGACCTACGTAGACGGGGAGCTGTTTTTT.

A few counts support this clonotype. V is TRBV10-3 and J is TRBJ1-3, with D unclear. CDR3 length: 16 amino acids. The V end was cut by 7 bases, the J end by 3 bases, with 19 bases between. Germline assignment: CDR1 ENHRY and CDR2 SYGVKD. CDR3 in DNA: TGTGCCATCACCTTTCGGCGCCCAGAGTTTGGAAACACCATATATTTT. Amino acids: CAITFRRPEFGNTIYF.

The chain employs TRBV25-1 and TRBJ1-1, with TRBD1 matching 7 bases. This CDR3 is 12 amino acids long. V lost 10 bases and J lost 10; bases outside the gene matches: 12. CDR1 MGHDK and CDR2 SYGVNS come from the germline V gene. CDR3: CANSLGGPAAFF. The CDR3 DNA reads as TGTGCCAACAGCCTAGGGGGCCCTGCAGCTTTCTTT.

The chain combines TRBV5-4 with TRBJ1-2; D remains unclear. CDR3 length: 13 amino acids. Germline CDR1 SGHNT, CDR2 YYREEE (reference sequence). V was trimmed by 2 bases and J by 2 bases, leaving 7 bases between them. The CDR3 sequence: CASSFTLNYGYTF. CDR3 DNA sequence: TGTGCCAGCAGCTTTACTTTGAACTATGGCTACACCTTC.

This clonotype was seen at least ten times. This sequence joins TRBV19 and TRBJ2-2, with D possibly TRBD2 on 6 matching bases. Between the trimmed V and J ends, which lost 7 bases and 3 bases, there was a span of 12 bases. The CDR3 spans 14 residues. Germline V gene data show CDR1 as LNHDA and CDR2 as SQIVND (reference sequence). Here the CDR3 DNA reads TGTGCCAGTAAGGGAGGAGGGGACACCGGGGAGCTGTTTTTT. Its translation is CASKGGGDTGELFF. The full variable domain, completed using reference TRBV19 and TRBJ2-2, is DGGITQSPKYLFRKEGQNVTLSCEQNLNHDAMYWYRQDPGQGLRLIYYSQIVNDFQKGDIAEGYSVSREKKESFPLTVTSAQKNPTAFYLCASKGGGDTGELFFGEGSRLTVL.

This clonotype was observed at least ten times. The chain uses TRBV7-9 and TRBJ1-4; D possibly corresponds to TRBD1 (6 bases). Per germline, CDR1 SEHNR and CDR2 FQNEAQ (reference sequence). This CDR3 is 14 amino acids long. V lost 0 bases and J 11 bases, leaving 13 bases between the germline ends. The CDR3 DNA is TGTGCCAGCAGCTTAGCCCAAACAGGGACCAAACTGTTTTTT. Encoded protein: CASSLAQTGTKLFF.

With regard to this clonotype: This sequence may be a read error, since a much larger clone differs from it by one base. This sequence joins TRBV2 and TRBJ1-1; D perhaps matches TRBD1 (6 bases). Germline values: CDR1 SNHLY, CDR2 FYNNEI. The V gene lost 10 bases and the J gene lost 4 bases, with 19 bases spanning the gap. The CDR3 totals 14 residues. The CDR3 coding sequence is TGTGCCACCGCCAAGGGGCAGGGGATCACTGAAGCTTTCTTT. Amino acid sequence: CATAKGQGITEAFF.